This TCR beta chain was sequenced during a study of T-cell reconstitution after alpha-beta-depleted transplantation in children. For TCRbeta, the library was prepared with unique molecular identifiers. TCRdb ran MiXCR on the PCR reads and lists one entry per CDR3 protein. The data contain roughly 300,000 distinct CDR3 sequences, around 10% of them singletons. Germline CDR1 SGHTA, CDR2 FQGTGA. Trimming took 5 bases from V and 7 from J, leaving 17 bases between them. The CDR3 runs 15 residues. This receptor was obtained from a human donor who donated a stem cell graft to a child with acute lymphoblastic leukemia. The sequences come from PBMCs from the stem cell graft donor, collected from the stem cell graft. J is TRBJ2-2 and V is TRBV7-3; the D gene could be TRBD1 or TRBD2 (5 bases each). The CDR3 is CASSQWGIRNGELFF. For the CDR3, the DNA is TGTGCCAGCAGCCAATGGGGGATAAGGAACGGGGAGCTGTTTTTT.